Presented here are 27 T cell receptor beta chains from one specimen sequenced in a study of T cells in Graves' hyperthyroidism and ophthalmopathy. Amplified TCR beta CDR3 regions came from RNA transcripts. HTBI primers were the set used in a first-round RT-PCR of the TCR CDR3. One entry per CDR3 protein, called by TCRdb with MiXCR from the multiplex PCR reads. Of hundreds of thousands of distinct CDR3 sequences in the sample, about 16% were seen once. Sequencing input: blood. The receptors were sampled from a woman in her twenties or thirties with Graves' hyperthyroidism.

The genes are TRBV28 and TRBJ2-7, with 11 bases identical to TRBD2. The CDR3 is 15 amino acids. Per the germline V gene, CDR1 is MDHEN and CDR2 is SYDVKM. Trimming cost V 6 bases and J 2 bases; bases outside gene matches: 6. The CDR3 loop reads CASSLDSGRAYEQYF. The CDR3 DNA sequence: TGTGCCAGCAGCCTCGATAGCGGGAGGGCCTACGAGCAGTACTTC. Supplemented by reference TRBV28 and TRBJ2-7, the full variable domain reads DVKVTQSSRYLVKRTGEKVFLECVQDMDHENMFWYRQDPGLGLRLIYFSYDVKMKEKGDIPEGYSVSREKKERFSLILESASTNQTSMYLCASSLDSGRAYEQYFGPGTRLTVT.

This clonotype was counted at least ten times. The chain recombines TRBV28 with TRBJ2-1; tentative D call: TRBD2 (6 bases). Germline V CDR1 and CDR2: MDHEN, SYDVKM. CDR3 length: 16 residues. V was cut by 1 base and J by 0 bases, with 10 bases left in between. The CDR3 sequence: CASSLYGGSSYNEQFF. Written as DNA, the CDR3 is TGTGCCAGCAGTTTATATGGGGGGAGCTCCTACAATGAGCAGTTCTTC.

This clonotype was picked up many times. The V gene is TRBV18, the J gene TRBJ2-7; the D call may be TRBD1 or TRBD2 (5 bases each). This CDR3 is 12 amino acids long. The germline V gene encodes CDR1 KGHSH and CDR2 LQKENI. V lost 3 bases to trimming and J lost 5 bases, with 8 bases between them. CDR3 nucleotides: TGTGCCAGCTCACCTCGGGACGACGAGCAGTACTTC. Translating gives CASSPRDDEQYF.

The rearrangement uses TRBV6-1 and TRBJ1-5, with D perhaps matching TRBD1 (6 bases). With 6 bases removed from V and 7 bases from J, the gap between germline ends came to 16 bases. The CDR3 is 14 residues long. Germline lookup yields CDR1 MNHNS and CDR2 SASEGT. CDR3 residues: CASRPDRYRQPQHF. DNA for the CDR3: TGTGCCAGCAGACCCGACAGGTATAGGCAGCCCCAGCATTTT.

As regards this clonotype: A single base separates this from a much larger clone, so it may be a read error. The rearrangement links TRBV27 to TRBJ2-7; D may be TRBD1 or TRBD2 (5 bases each). V shed 2 bases and J shed 7 bases, with 18 bases lying between them. Germline V gene sequence: CDR1 MNHEY, CDR2 SMNVEV (reference sequence). CDR3 size: 15 residues. DNA of the CDR3: TGTGCCAGCAGTTTACTAGAGGGGAGCGGTGGGGAGCAGTACTTC. Its translation is CASSLLEGSGGEQYF.

Note on this clonotype: With a much larger clone just one base away, this may be a read error. The rearrangement links TRBV12-3 or TRBV12-4 to TRBJ2-2, with TRBD1 matching 12 bases. V gave up 6 bases and J gave up 4 bases; unmatched junction bases: 15. This CDR3 region has 19 residues. The CDR3 sequence is CASRAAGQGAESSTGELFF. The CDR3, as DNA: TGTGCCAGCAGAGCAGCGGGACAGGGGGCTGAATCGAGCACCGGGGAGCTGTTTTTT.

This clonotype was counted only a few times. V gene TRBV19 combines with J gene TRBJ1-1; a weak D match, TRBD1 (5 bases). V lost 1 base and J lost 2, with 11 bases in between. The CDR3 loop spans 15 amino acids. The germline V gene encodes CDR1 LNHDA and CDR2 SQIVND (reference sequence). CDR3 region: CASSIGGATNTEAFF. The CDR3 nucleotides are TGTGCCAGTAGTATAGGTGGGGCAACCAACACTGAAGCTTTCTTT.

This clonotype came up a few times. The chain is built from TRBV7-9 and TRBJ2-1, with 8 bases lining up with TRBD2. Looked up from germline, CDR1 is SEHNR and CDR2 is FQNEAQ (reference sequence). The CDR3 runs to 18 residues. J gave up 1 base and V 3 bases, and 11 bases lay outside the gene matches. The CDR3 here is CASSFARVAGMSYNEQFF. The DNA of the CDR3 is TGTGCCAGCAGCTTCGCCCGAGTAGCGGGAATGTCCTACAATGAGCAGTTCTTC.

With regard to this clonotype: A much bigger clone sits one base away, suggesting this may be a read error. V gene TRBV2 combines with J gene TRBJ2-1; 10 bases are shared with TRBD2. The CDR3 extends over 15 amino acids. In germline, CDR1 is SNHLY, CDR2 FYNNEI. The CDR3: CASSELAGELSEQLF. The CDR3 DNA is TGTGCCAGCAGTGAACTAGCGGGAGAATTATCGGAGCAGCTCTTC.

The V gene is TRBV28, the J gene TRBJ1-6; 9 positions agree with TRBD1. This CDR3 spans 15 amino acids. The V and J ends lost 8 bases and 13 bases, in that order; junction bases with no gene match: 15. Germline V gene lookup returns CDR1 MDHEN and CDR2 SYDVKM. As DNA, the CDR3 is TGTGCCAGCCTATCTCCAACAGGGGGCGCGTCCCCCCTCCACTTT. Its protein product is CASLSPTGGASPLHF.

This clonotype was counted ten times or more. The V gene is TRBV20-1, the J gene TRBJ2-1; D gene uncertain. This CDR3 spans 12 amino acids. Trimming stripped 4 bases from V and 6 bases from J, with 10 bases between. The germline V gene encodes CDR1 DFQATT and CDR2 SNEGSKA (reference sequence). The CDR3 bases are TGCAGTGCTATAGAGATTCCCAATGAGCAGTTCTTC. It codes for CSAIEIPNEQFF.

The CDR3: CASSEQGARYEQYF. The CDR3 region has the DNA TGTGCCAGCAGTGAACAGGGGGCGCGTTACGAGCAGTACTTC. J is TRBJ2-7 and V is TRBV2; 8 nucleotides align to TRBD1. This CDR3 spans 14 amino acids. The V segment lost 2 bases and the J segment 4 bases; nucleotides outside the gene matches: 4. CDR1 is SNHLY, CDR2 FYNNEI, per germline. Complete variable domain (other parts from reference TRBV2 and TRBJ2-7): EPEVTQTPSHQVTQMGQEVILRCVPISNHLYFYWYRQILGQKVEFLVSFYNNEISEKSEIFDDQFSVERPDGSNFTLKIRSTKLEDSAMYFCASSEQGARYEQYFGPGTRLTVT.

This clonotype has a count of ten or more. V usage is TRBV28 and J usage is TRBJ2-3, with TRBD2 matching 10 bases. V was pared by 1 base and J by 0 bases, with 10 bases of the junction left unmatched. Per germline, CDR1 MDHEN and CDR2 SYDVKM. This CDR3 is 19 amino acids long. This CDR3 reads CASSLYRWTSGYSTDTQYF. The CDR3 nucleotides are TGTGCCAGCAGTTTATACCGATGGACTAGCGGTTACAGCACAGATACGCAGTATTTT. The full variable domain, completed using reference TRBV28 and TRBJ2-3, is DVKVTQSSRYLVKRTGEKVFLECVQDMDHENMFWYRQDPGLGLRLIYFSYDVKMKEKGDIPEGYSVSREKKERFSLILESASTNQTSMYLCASSLYRWTSGYSTDTQYFGPGTRLTVL.

Many counts were recorded for this clonotype. CDR3 DNA: TGTGCCAGCGGCACCCAGGGGGTGATTGGCACAGATACGCAGTATTTT. Protein sequence: CASGTQGVIGTDTQYF. The chain has TRBV27 and TRBJ2-3, with 7 bases lining up with TRBD1. This CDR3 has 16 residues. CDR1 MNHEY and CDR2 SMNVEV come from the germline V gene (reference sequence). The V and J ends lost 8 bases and 1 base, in that order; junction bases with no gene match: 12.

This clonotype was counted a few times. The rearrangement joins TRBV3-1 to TRBJ1-6; D is uncertain. Germline values: CDR1 LGHDT, CDR2 YNNKEL (reference sequence). The CDR3 loop spans 13 amino acids. The V end was cut by 3 bases, the J end by 10 bases, with 10 bases between. The CDR3 sequence: CASSHSDDSPLHF. In DNA form, the CDR3 reads TGTGCCAGCAGCCACTCGGACGACTCACCCCTCCACTTT.

This chain links TRBV18 with TRBJ2-1, with D tentatively TRBD1 (6 bases). Germline assignment: CDR1 KGHSH and CDR2 LQKENI. The CDR3 is 12 residues long. Between the trimmed V and J ends, which lost 4 bases and 10 bases, there was a span of 11 bases. CDR3 DNA sequence: TGTGCCAGCTCACAAAGGACAGACGAGCAGTTCTTC. This codes for CASSQRTDEQFF.

This clonotype was seen only a few times. The genes are TRBV15 and TRBJ2-7; TRBD2 aligns across 7 bases. The CDR3 spans 16 residues. Trimming cost V 0 bases and J 4 bases; bases outside gene matches: 9. CDR1 and CDR2 (germline): LNHNV, YYDKDF (reference sequence). The CDR3: CATSRDWVAGGYEQYF. The CDR3 coding sequence is TGTGCCACCAGCAGAGATTGGGTAGCGGGTGGGTACGAGCAGTACTTC.

This clonotype was recorded many times. V gene TRBV6-6 combines with J gene TRBJ2-5, with D unclear. The ends were cut back, 0 bases at V and 1 base at J, with 12 bases in the middle. This CDR3 is 16 amino acids long. The germline CDR1 and CDR2 sequences are MNHNY and SVGAGI (reference sequence). CDR3 coding DNA: TGTGCCAGCAGTTACTCGGTCGGCGGCGGCCAAGAGACCCAGTACTTC. Its protein is CASSYSVGGGQETQYF.

This clonotype was found many times. J is TRBJ1-1 and V is TRBV14; D remains ambiguous. V was cut by 5 bases and J by 1 base, with 14 bases left in between. The CDR3 totals 15 residues. CDR1 and CDR2 (germline): SGHDN, FVKESK. CDR3 DNA: TGTGCCAGCAGCTCGTTGGGAAGCGGGAACACTGAAGCTTTCTTT. Its protein product is CASSSLGSGNTEAFF.

This chain connects TRBV14 to TRBJ2-2, with a possible D match to TRBD1 (6 bases). The V end was cut by 1 base, the J end by 4 bases, with 10 bases between. Looked up from germline, CDR1 is SGHDN and CDR2 is FVKESK. This CDR3 is 15 amino acids long. In DNA form, the CDR3 reads TGTGCCAGCAGCCAAGGGACAGCTCTCACCGGGGAGCTGTTTTTT. Protein sequence: CASSQGTALTGELFF.

With respect to this clonotype: An end of the junction differs from the germline gene, which may be a read error. This chain connects TRBV10-3 to TRBJ2-3, with 11 bases identical to TRBD2. The germline V gene encodes CDR1 ENHRY and CDR2 SYGVKD. This CDR3 has 19 residues. The CDR3 bases are TGTGCCACCAGTCGGGATTTGGGTAGCGGGAGGGGGTACACAGATACGCAGTATTTT. Translated: CATSRDLGSGRGYTDTQYF.

Ten or more counts support this clonotype. The chain uses TRBV2 and TRBJ2-3; perhaps TRBD2 as D (5 bases). There are 16 residues in the CDR3. Deletions cut 8 bases from V and 2 bases from J, with 20 bases between. Germline CDR1 SNHLY, CDR2 FYNNEI. In DNA form, the CDR3 reads TGTGCCAGCGACCCCGGGGAGCTCCTATTCACAGATACGCAGTATTTT. It encodes CASDPGELLFTDTQYF.

This clonotype came up many times. This chain connects TRBV30 to TRBJ1-6; unclear D gene. This CDR3 has 13 residues. Trimming shortened V by 0 bases and J by 9 bases, and 9 bases separated the two germline ends. CDR1 is GTSNPN and CDR2 is SVGIG in the germline V gene (reference sequence). This CDR3 is CAWSVPGVSPLHF. In DNA, the CDR3 is TGTGCCTGGAGTGTACCTGGGGTTTCACCCCTCCACTTT.

The chain carries TRBV7-3 and TRBJ2-3; 10 nucleotides line up with TRBD2. The CDR3 consists of 15 residues. Germline V gene lookup returns CDR1 SGHTA and CDR2 FQGTGA. V trimming: 8 bases; J trimming: 2 bases; junction bases outside the gene matches: 7. CDR3 loop: CASAAGGPHTDTQYF. Here the CDR3 DNA reads TGTGCCAGCGCAGCGGGAGGGCCCCACACAGATACGCAGTATTTT.

CDR3: CASSYSAGAAGEDTQYF. The CDR3 DNA is TGTGCCAGCAGTTACTCGGCGGGGGCGGCGGGTGAGGATACGCAGTATTTT. The J gene is TRBJ2-3, the V gene TRBV6-2 or TRBV6-3, with a tentative D call TRBD2 (7 bases). V was pared by 0 bases and J by 6 bases, with 19 bases between. Germline V CDR1 and CDR2: MNHEY, SVGEGT. The CDR3 contains 17 residues.

Many counts were recorded for this clonotype. V usage is TRBV3-1 and J usage is TRBJ2-1, with a possible D match to TRBD1 (5 bases). The germline V and J ends were trimmed by 0 bases and 8 bases, with 14 bases remaining between them. CDR1 LGHDT and CDR2 YNNKEL come from the germline V gene (reference sequence). There are 15 residues in the CDR3. Written as DNA, the CDR3 is TGTGCCAGCAGCCAAGATGTGAAGGGGTGGGATGAGCAGTTCTTC. Its protein product is CASSQDVKGWDEQFF.

Remarks on this clonotype: This sequence may be a read error, since a much larger clone differs from it by one base. The rearrangement joins TRBV5-5 to TRBJ2-1, with TRBD1 identical over 8 bases. Germline assignment: CDR1 SGHKS and CDR2 YYEKEE (reference sequence). The V and J ends lost 2 bases and 4 bases, in that order; junction bases with no gene match: 14. CDR3 length: 18 residues. This chain's CDR3 is CASSLGTSQGGFYNEQFF. CDR3 DNA sequence: TGTGCCAGCAGCTTAGGCACTTCACAGGGGGGATTTTACAATGAGCAGTTCTTC.